This TCR beta chain was captured in a study of Ad26.COV2.S vaccination and SARS-CoV-2 variants. Germline assignment: CDR1 SGHVS and CDR2 FNYEAQ. This CDR3 contains 13 residues. The trim removed 5 bases at V and 7 bases at J, leaving 7 bases unmatched. Method: immunoSEQ multiplex PCR; TCRdb's copy keeps in-frame clones and lacks some. Here the sample spans some 350,000 clones, 90% to 95% being singletons. About this clone itself: Its antigen is not known.

Study-wide points: Responses of T cells in total may have been underestimated by the TCR breadth and depth analyses. Measurement of non-spike TCR breadth gave similar results in vaccine and placebo recipients. Vaccine recipients had higher spike-specific TCR breadth than placebo recipients.

This sequence originates from a human donor who had recovered from COVID-19. Material: peripheral blood, obtained after recovery from COVID-19. V gene TRBV7-6 combines with J gene TRBJ1-2; 7 bases agree with TRBD1. The CDR3 sequence is CASSGRQGSGYTF. CDR3 in DNA: TGTGCCAGCAGCGGTAGACAGGGCTCTGGCTACACCTTC.